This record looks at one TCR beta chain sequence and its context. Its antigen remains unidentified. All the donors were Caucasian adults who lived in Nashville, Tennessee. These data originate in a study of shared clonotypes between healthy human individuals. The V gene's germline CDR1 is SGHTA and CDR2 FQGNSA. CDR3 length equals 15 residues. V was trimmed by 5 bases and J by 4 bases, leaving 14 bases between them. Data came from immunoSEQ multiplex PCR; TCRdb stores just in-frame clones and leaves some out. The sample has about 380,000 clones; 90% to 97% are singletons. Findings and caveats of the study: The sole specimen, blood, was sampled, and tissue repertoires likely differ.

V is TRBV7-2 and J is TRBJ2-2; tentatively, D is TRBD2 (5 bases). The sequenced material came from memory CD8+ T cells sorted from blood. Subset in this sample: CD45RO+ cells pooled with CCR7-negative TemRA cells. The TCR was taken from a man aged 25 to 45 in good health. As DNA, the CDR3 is TGTGCCAGCAGCCCTCGAGGGCTATTCACCGGGGAGCTGTTTTTT. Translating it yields CASSPRGLFTGELFF.